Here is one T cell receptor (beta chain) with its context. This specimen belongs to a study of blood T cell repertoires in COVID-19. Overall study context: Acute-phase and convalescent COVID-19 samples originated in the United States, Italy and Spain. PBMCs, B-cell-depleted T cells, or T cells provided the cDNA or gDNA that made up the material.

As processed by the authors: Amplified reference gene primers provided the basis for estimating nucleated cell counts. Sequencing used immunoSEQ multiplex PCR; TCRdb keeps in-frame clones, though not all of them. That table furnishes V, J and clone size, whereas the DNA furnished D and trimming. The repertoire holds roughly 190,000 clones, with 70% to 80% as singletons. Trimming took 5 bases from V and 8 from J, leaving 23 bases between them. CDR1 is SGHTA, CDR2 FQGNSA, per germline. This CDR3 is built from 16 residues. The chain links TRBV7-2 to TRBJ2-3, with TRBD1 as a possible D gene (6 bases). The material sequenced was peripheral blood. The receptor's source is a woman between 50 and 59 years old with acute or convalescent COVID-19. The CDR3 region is CASSPSDRLGAGTQYF. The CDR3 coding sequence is TGTGCCAGCAGCCCGAGCGACAGGCTCGGGGCGGGTACGCAGTATTTT.